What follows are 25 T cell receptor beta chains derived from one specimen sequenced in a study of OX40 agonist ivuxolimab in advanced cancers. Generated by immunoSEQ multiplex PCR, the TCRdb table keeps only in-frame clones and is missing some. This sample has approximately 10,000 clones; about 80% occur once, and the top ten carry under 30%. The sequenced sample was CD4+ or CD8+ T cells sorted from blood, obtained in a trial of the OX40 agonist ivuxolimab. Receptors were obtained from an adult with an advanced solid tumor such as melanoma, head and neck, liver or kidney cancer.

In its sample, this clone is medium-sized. CDR3 region: CASSIGPLGTDYGYTF. CDR3 sequence (DNA): TGTGCCAGTAGTATTGGCCCATTGGGGACAGACTATGGCTACACCTTC. The chain carries TRBV19 and TRBJ1-2, with 7 bases fitting TRBD1. V was pared by 3 bases and J by 3 bases, with 10 bases of the junction left unmatched. Germline values: CDR1 LNHDA, CDR2 SQIVND (reference sequence). This CDR3 has 16 residues.

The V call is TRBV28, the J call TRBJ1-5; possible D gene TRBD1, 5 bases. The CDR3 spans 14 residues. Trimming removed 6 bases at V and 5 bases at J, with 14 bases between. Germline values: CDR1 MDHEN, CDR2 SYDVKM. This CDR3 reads CASRYLGRDQPQHF. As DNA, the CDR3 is TGTGCCAGCAGGTATCTGGGGCGGGATCAGCCCCAGCATTTT.

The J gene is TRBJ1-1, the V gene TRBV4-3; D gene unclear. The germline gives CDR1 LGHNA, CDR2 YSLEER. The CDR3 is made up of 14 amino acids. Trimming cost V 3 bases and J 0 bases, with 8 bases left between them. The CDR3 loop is CASSQPDMNTEAFF. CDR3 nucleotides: TGCGCCAGCAGCCAGCCAGACATGAACACTGAAGCTTTCTTT.

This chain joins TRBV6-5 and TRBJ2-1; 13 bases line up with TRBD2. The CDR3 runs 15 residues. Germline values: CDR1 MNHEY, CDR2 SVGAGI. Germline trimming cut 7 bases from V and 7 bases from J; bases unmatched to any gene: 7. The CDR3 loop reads CASTWRTSGRNEQFF. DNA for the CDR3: TGTGCCAGCACCTGGAGGACTAGCGGGAGAAATGAGCAGTTCTTC.

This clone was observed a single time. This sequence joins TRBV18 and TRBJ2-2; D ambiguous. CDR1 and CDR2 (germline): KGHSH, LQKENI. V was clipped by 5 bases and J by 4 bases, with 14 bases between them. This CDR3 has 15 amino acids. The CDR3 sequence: CASSTSADATGELFF. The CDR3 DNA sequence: TGTGCCAGCTCAACAAGCGCGGACGCCACCGGGGAGCTGTTTTTT.

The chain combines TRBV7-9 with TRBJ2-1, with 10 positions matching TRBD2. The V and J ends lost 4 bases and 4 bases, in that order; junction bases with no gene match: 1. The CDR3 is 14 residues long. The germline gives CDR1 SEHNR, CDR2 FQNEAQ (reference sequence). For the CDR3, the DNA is TGTGCCAGCAGCTCGGGACTAGCGTACAATGAGCAGTTCTTC. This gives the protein CASSSGLAYNEQFF.

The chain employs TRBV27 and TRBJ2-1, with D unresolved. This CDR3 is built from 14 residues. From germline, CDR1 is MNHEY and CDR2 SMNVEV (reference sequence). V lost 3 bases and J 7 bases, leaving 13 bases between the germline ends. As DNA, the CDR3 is TGTGCCAGCAGTTTGGCCCTGAGCACGAATGAGCAGTTCTTC. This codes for CASSLALSTNEQFF.

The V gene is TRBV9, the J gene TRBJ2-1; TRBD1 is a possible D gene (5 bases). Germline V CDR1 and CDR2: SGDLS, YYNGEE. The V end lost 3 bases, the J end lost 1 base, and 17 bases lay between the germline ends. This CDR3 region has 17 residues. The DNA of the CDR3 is TGTGCCAGCAGCGCCCTAGGGGCGCAGAGGTCCTACAATGAGCAGTTCTTC. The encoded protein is CASSALGAQRSYNEQFF.

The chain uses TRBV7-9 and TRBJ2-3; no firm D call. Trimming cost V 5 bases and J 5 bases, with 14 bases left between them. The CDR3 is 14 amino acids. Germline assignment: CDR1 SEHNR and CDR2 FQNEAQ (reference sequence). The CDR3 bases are TGTGCCAGCAGCCCCCAGGACGGAAAAGATACGCAGTATTTT. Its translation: CASSPQDGKDTQYF.

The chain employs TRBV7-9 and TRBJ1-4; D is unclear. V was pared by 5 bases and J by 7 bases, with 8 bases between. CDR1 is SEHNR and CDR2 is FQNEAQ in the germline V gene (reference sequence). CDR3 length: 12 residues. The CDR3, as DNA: TGTGCCAGCAGCCCCAGCACTGAAAAACTGTTTTTT. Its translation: CASSPSTEKLFF.

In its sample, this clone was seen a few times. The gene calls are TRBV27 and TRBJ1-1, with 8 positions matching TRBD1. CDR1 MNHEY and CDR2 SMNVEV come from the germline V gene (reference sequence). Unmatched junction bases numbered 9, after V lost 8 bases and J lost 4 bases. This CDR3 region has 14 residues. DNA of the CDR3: TGTGCCAGCGGTGTGGGACAGGCGATCACTGAAGCTTTCTTT. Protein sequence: CASGVGQAITEAFF.

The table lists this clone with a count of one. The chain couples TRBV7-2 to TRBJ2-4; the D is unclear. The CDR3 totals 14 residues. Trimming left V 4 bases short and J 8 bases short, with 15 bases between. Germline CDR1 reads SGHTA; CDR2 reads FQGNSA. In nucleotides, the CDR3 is TGTGCCAGCAGCTCAACACCGGGCCGGGACATTCAGTACTTC. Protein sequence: CASSSTPGRDIQYF.

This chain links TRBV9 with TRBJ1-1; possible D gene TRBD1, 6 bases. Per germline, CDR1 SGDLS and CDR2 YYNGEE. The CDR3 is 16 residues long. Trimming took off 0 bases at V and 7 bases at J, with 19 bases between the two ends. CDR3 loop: CASSVDPQGRAGEAFF. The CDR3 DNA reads TGTGCCAGCAGCGTAGACCCTCAGGGGAGGGCGGGTGAAGCTTTCTTT.

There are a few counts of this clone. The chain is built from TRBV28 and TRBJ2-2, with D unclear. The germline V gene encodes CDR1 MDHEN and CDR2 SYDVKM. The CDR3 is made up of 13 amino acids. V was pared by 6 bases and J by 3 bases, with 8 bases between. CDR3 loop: CASSLRYTGELFF. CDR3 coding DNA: TGTGCCAGCAGCCTCCGTTACACCGGGGAGCTGTTTTTT.

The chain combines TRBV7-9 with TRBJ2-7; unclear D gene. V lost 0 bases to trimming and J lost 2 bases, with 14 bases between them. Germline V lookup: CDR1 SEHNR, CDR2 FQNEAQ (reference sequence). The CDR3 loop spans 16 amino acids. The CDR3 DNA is TGTGCCAGCAGCTTAGCCGGGTTAGGACCGACCTACGAGCAGTACTTC. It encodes CASSLAGLGPTYEQYF.

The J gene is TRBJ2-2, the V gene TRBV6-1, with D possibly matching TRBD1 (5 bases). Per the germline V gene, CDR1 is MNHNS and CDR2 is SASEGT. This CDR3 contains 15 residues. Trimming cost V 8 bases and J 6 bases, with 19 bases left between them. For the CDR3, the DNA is TGTGCCAGCCGAGGTGGGGCAGGGTACGCCGGGGAGCTGTTTTTT. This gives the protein CASRGGAGYAGELFF.

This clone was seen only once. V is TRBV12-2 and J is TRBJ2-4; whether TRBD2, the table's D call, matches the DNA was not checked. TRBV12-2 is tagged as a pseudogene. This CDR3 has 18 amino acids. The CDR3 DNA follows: TGTGCAAGTCGCTCCCAGCCCCGGGACTGCCCCCGAGAGAACATTCAGTACTTC. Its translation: CASRSQPRDCPRENIQYF.

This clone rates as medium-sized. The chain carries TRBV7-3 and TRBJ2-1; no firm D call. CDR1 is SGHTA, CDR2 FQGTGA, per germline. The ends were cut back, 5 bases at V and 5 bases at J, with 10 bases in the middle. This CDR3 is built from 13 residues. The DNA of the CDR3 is TGTGCCAGCAGCCCCGCCAAGCACAATGAGCAGTTCTTC. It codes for CASSPAKHNEQFF.

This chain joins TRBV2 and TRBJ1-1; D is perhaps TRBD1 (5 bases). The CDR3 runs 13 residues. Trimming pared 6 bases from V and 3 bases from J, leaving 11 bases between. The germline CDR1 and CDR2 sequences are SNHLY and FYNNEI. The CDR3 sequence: CASSLEGDTEAFF. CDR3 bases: TGTGCCAGCAGCCTCGAAGGGGACACTGAAGCTTTCTTT.

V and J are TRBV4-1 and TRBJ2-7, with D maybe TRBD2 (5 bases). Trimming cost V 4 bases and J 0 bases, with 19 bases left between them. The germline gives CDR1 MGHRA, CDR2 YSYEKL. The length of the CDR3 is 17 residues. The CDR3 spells CASSPQGSVGSSYEQYF. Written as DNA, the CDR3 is TGCGCCAGCAGCCCCCAAGGGTCGGTGGGGAGCTCCTACGAGCAGTACTTC.

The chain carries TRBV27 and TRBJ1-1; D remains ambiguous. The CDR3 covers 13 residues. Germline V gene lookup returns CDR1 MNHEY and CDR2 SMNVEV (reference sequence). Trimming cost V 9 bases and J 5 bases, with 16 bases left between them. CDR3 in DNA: TGTGCCAGAGGGCCCCAGAGGCGGACTGAAGCTTTCTTT. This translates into CARGPQRRTEAFF.

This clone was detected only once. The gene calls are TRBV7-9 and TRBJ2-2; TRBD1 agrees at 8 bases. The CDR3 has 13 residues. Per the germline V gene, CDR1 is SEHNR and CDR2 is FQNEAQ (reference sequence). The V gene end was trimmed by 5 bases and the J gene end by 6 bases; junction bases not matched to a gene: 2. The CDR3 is CASSATGAGELFF. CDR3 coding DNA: TGTGCCAGCAGCGCGACAGGGGCCGGGGAGCTGTTTTTT.

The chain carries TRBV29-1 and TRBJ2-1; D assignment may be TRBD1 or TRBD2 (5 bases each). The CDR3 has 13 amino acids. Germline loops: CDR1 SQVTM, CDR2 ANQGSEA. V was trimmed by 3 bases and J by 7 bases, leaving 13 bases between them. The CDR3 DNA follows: TGCAGCGTTGATTTAACAGGCGGGAATGAGCAGTTCTTC. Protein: CSVDLTGGNEQFF.

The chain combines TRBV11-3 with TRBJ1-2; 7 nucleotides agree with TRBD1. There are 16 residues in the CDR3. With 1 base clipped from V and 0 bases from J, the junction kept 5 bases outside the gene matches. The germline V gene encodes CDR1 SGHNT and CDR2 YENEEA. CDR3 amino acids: CASSLGGQRPNYGYTF. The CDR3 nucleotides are TGTGCCAGCAGCTTAGGGGGACAGAGGCCTAACTATGGCTACACCTTC.

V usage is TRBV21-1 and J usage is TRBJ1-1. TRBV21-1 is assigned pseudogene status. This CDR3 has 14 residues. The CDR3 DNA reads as TGTGCCAGCAGCAGGGGGACCCCGAACACTGAAGCTTTCTTT. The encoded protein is CASSRGTPNTEAFF.